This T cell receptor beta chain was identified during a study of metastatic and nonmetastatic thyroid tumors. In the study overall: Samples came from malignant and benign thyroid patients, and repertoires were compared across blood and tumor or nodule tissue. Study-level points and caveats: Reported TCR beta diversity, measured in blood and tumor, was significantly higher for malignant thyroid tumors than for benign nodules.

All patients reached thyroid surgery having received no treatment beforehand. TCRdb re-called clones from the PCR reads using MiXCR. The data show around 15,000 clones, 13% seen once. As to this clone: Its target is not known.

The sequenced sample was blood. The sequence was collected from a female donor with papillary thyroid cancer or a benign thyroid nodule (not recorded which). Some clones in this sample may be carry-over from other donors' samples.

The CDR3 is CASSSGQGTTEAFF. CDR3 sequence (DNA): TGTGCCAGCAGCAGCGGACAGGGGACCACTGAAGCTTTCTTT. The chain combines TRBV28 with TRBJ1-1; 9 positions agree with TRBD1. This CDR3 spans 14 amino acids. J lost 4 bases, V lost 6 bases, and 6 bases had no gene match. Per the germline V gene, CDR1 is MDHEN and CDR2 is SYDVKM. The variable domain in full, with the rest retrieved from reference TRBV28 and TRBJ1-1, is DVKVTQSSRYLVKRTGEKVFLECVQDMDHENMFWYRQDPGLGLRLIYFSYDVKMKEKGDIPEGYSVSREKKERFSLILESASTNQTSMYLCASSSGQGTTEAFFGQGTRLTVV.